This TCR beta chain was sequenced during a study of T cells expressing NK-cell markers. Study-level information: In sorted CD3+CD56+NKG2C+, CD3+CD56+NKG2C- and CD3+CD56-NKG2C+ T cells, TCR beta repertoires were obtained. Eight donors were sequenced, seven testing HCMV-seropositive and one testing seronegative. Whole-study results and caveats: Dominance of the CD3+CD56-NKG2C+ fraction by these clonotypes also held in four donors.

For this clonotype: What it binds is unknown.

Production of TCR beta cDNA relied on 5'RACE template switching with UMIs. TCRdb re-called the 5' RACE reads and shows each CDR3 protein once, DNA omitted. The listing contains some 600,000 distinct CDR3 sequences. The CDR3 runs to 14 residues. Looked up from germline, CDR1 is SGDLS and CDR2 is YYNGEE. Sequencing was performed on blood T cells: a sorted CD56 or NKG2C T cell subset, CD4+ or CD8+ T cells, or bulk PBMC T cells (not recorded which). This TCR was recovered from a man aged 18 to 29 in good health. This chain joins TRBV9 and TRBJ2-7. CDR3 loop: CASSPSGARYEQYF.